The 4 T cell receptor beta chains in this list originate from one sample, sequenced in a study of CD8+CD57+ T cells in acquired aplastic anemia. Profiling of TCR beta VDJ combinations and CDR3 sequences used genomic DNA as template. TCRdb re-called the reads through MiXCR, storing one row per CDR3 protein. The table includes about 110,000 distinct CDR3 sequences, 40% to 65% detected once. Sequencing was done on a sample of sorted CD4+, CD8+, or CD8+CD57+ T cells (not recorded which) from PBMCs. Receptor source: a human donor in good health, serving as a control.

This sequence joins TRBV14 and TRBJ1-2; no clear D gene. V gave up 5 bases and J gave up 7 bases, with 17 bases separating them. Per germline, CDR1 SGHDN and CDR2 FVKESK. The length of the CDR3 is 14 residues. CDR3 sequence (DNA): TGTGCCAGCAGCTTAGCCGGCCGAGGCAGTGGCTACACCTTC. Protein sequence: CASSLAGRGSGYTF.

The V gene is TRBV7-8, the J gene TRBJ2-5; D gene ambiguous. The CDR3 totals 12 residues. Trimming took off 3 bases at V and 3 bases at J, with 5 bases between the two ends. Germline V gene lookup returns CDR1 SGHVS and CDR2 FQNEAQ. The CDR3 loop is CASSLAKETQYF. DNA of the CDR3: TGTGCCAGCAGCTTGGCCAAAGAGACCCAGTACTTC.

This clonotype was found once. Being one base from a much bigger clone, this may be a read error. The rearrangement links TRBV6-1 to TRBJ1-1; no firm D call. In germline, CDR1 is MNHNS, CDR2 SASEGT. V lost 4 bases, J lost 1 base, and 13 bases lay in between. The CDR3 has 15 amino acids. CDR3 sequence reads: CASSGGPGANTEAFF. The CDR3 DNA is TGTGCCAGCAGTGGAGGGCCCGGAGCGAACACTGAAGCTTTCTTT.

The chain couples TRBV10-3 to TRBJ2-7; TRBD1 agrees at 9 bases. V lost 10 bases and J lost 1; bases outside the gene matches: 8. The CDR3 covers 14 residues. The germline V gene encodes CDR1 ENHRY and CDR2 SYGVKD. The CDR3 region has the DNA TGTGCCACAAAAAGGACAGGGGAATCCTACGAGCAGTACTTC. It codes for CATKRTGESYEQYF.